The clone carrying this T cell receptor beta chain has ten or more counts. Mouse germline and gene names are used. Read sequence stops 3 residues before the CDR3 end, and the germline J gene provides the missing end. The germline V gene encodes CDR1 GKSSPN and CDR2 SITVG. V was cut by 1 base and J by 0 bases, with 7 bases left in between. The CDR3 is 15 residues long. As the sequencing template, cDNA was produced by extracting RNA and reverse transcribing it. Measured with immunoSEQ multiplex PCR; TCRdb has only the in-frame clones, and not every one. There are about 9,000 clones in the sample, none observed a single time. Cutaneous lymph nodes were pooled and cells sorted by CD4, CD8alpha, NKG2D, NKG2ACE and more. The sample originates from a study of CD8+ T cells in alopecia areata.

This chain joins TRBV31 and TRBJ1-6, with a possible D match to TRBD1 (6 bases). TRBJ1-6 is classed as an ORF, of uncertain function. The sequence was collected from a C3H/HeJ mouse with alopecia areata. MHC haplotype of the strain: H2-k. Sequenced sample: CD8+ T cells sorted from a lymph node. The CDR3 sequence is CAWSQGDSYNSPLYF. The part of the CDR3 DNA that was read is TGTGCCTGGAGTCAGGGGGATTCCTATAATTCGCCC.